The rows below give T cell receptor beta chains drawn from one sample of a study of T cells after yellow fever vaccination. TCRdb reanalysed the 5' RACE reads using MiXCR and keeps one entry per CDR3 protein. The sample records approximately 300,000 distinct CDR3 sequences, around 10% being singletons. The source material was CD4+ T cells sorted from PBMCs, sampled 45 days after the yellow fever booster vaccination. These receptors came from a young man who received the YFV17D yellow fever vaccine. Both conserved end residues are part of each CDR3. D genes are given only for firm matches. Rows may omit the clone size; those that give it use once, few, many or a size class.

TRBV5-1	-	TRBD1	TRBJ1-1	CASTTGGLNTEAFF	TGCGCCAGCACCACAGGGGGCCTGAACACTGAAGCTTTCTTT
TRBV5-1	many	-	TRBJ1-6	CASSSRGNSPLHF	TGCGCCAGCAGCTCCAGGGGAAATTCACCCCTCCACTTT
TRBV7-2	-	-	TRBJ2-2	CASSLRGGWATGELFF	TGTGCCAGCAGCTTAAGGGGGGGCTGGGCCACCGGGGAGCTGTTTTTT
TRBV7-6	-	-	TRBJ2-2	CASSQRDPLTTGELFF	TGTGCCAGCAGCCAAAGGGATCCCCTAACCACCGGGGAGCTGTTTTTT
TRBV10-3	-	TRBD2	TRBJ2-7	CAISERLAGDSYEQYF	TGTGCCATCAGTGAGCGACTAGCGGGGGATTCCTACGAGCAGTACTTC
TRBV27	few	TRBD1	TRBJ1-2	CASSSLQGPLSYGYTF	TGTGCCAGCAGTTCACTACAGGGGCCCTTGAGCTATGGCTACACCTTC
TRBV28	-	-	TRBJ1-5	CASSLGQGINQPQHF	TGTGCCAGCAGTTTAGGGCAGGGGATCAATCAGCCCCAGCATTTT
TRBV9	few	-	TRBJ2-6	CASSVVESGANVLTF	TGTGCCAGCAGCGTAGTTGAATCTGGGGCCAACGTCCTGACTTTC
TRBV18	many	-	TRBJ2-1	CASSPFHVEQFF	TGTGCCAGCTCACCGTTCCATGTTGAGCAGTTCTTC
TRBV24-1	few	-	TRBJ2-1	CATSVGHSSYNEQFF	TGTGCCACCAGTGTCGGGCACAGCTCCTACAATGAGCAGTTCTTC
TRBV6-6	many	-	TRBJ2-1	CASSYLSTSSYNEQFF	TGTGCCAGCAGTTACTTGTCGACTAGCTCCTACAATGAGCAGTTCTTC
TRBV5-1	few	-	TRBJ2-1	CASSLGVLDSYNEQFF	TGCGCCAGCAGCTTGGGTGTTTTGGACTCCTACAATGAGCAGTTCTTC
TRBV4-3	-	TRBD1	TRBJ2-1	CASSQDVNRGFSYNEQFF	TGCGCCAGCAGCCAAGATGTAAACAGGGGCTTCTCCTACAATGAGCAGTTCTTC
TRBV7-2	-	TRBD2	TRBJ2-3	CASSLPGTSGTQYF	TGTGCCAGCAGCTTACCTGGGACTAGCGGGACGCAGTATTTT
TRBV7-9	many	-	TRBJ1-1	CASSGGQMNTEAFF	TGTGCCAGCAGCGGAGGACAGATGAACACTGAAGCTTTCTTT
TRBV5-1	-	TRBD2	TRBJ2-5	CASEGPSGQETQYF	TGCGCCAGCGAGGGGCCTAGCGGCCAAGAGACCCAGTACTTC
TRBV27	few	-	TRBJ1-6	CASSYYNSPLHF	TGTGCCAGCAGTTACTATAATTCACCCCTCCACTTT
TRBV6-4	-	-	TRBJ1-1	CASSDGEGFEAFF	TGTGCCAGCAGTGACGGGGAGGGATTTGAAGCTTTCTTT
TRBV3-1	few	-	TRBJ2-7	CASSQTSYEQYF	TGTGCCAGCAGCCAAACGAGCTACGAGCAGTACTTC
TRBV12-3/TRBV12-4	-	TRBD2	TRBJ2-7	CASSLGRVGYEQYF	TGTGCCAGCAGTTTGGGGAGGGTCGGTTACGAGCAGTACTTC
TRBV7-2	-	TRBD2	TRBJ2-5	CASSSLRTSGGPRETQYF	TGTGCCAGCAGCTCTTTACGGACTAGCGGGGGCCCGCGAGAGACCCAGTACTTC
TRBV7-2	-	-	TRBJ2-1	CASSFLGSGDEQFF	TGTGCCAGCAGCTTTTTAGGGTCAGGCGATGAGCAGTTCTTC
TRBV7-9	many	-	TRBJ1-2	CASSVGRLEGYTF	TGTGCCAGCAGCGTCGGGAGGCTTGAGGGCTACACCTTC
TRBV7-2	few	-	TRBJ2-7	CASSLTGYEQYF	TGTGCCAGCAGCTTAACCGGCTACGAGCAGTACTTC
TRBV2	-	-	TRBJ2-7	CASRSRRGFTYEQYF	TGTGCCAGCAGGTCCCGAAGAGGGTTTACCTACGAGCAGTACTTC
TRBV3-1	-	TRBD1	TRBJ1-1	CASSRRPGQGAEAFF	TGTGCCAGCAGCCGCCGACCGGGACAGGGGGCCGAAGCTTTCTTT